A single sample is the source of the 3 T cell receptor beta chains below, sequenced in a study of CD4 T cells in relation to SARS-CoV-2 and coronaviruses. Assay: immunoSEQ multiplex PCR; the TCRdb copy retains only in-frame clones and omits some. The sample yields fewer than 25,000 clones, 60% to 85% seen once. CD4+ T cells from unexposed donors were obtained before the COVID-19 pandemic (2011-2018). The cells were cultured for about ten days before CD4+ T cells were isolated. Their antigens remain unidentified. The sequencing sample was made of CD4+ T cells from PBMCs, cultured in vitro. The receptors here all came from a human donor in good health.

V gene TRBV5-1 combines with J gene TRBJ2-1; 9 bases map to TRBD2. Trimming removed 6 bases from V and 6 bases from J; junction bases left unmatched: 10. Germline CDR1 SGHRS, CDR2 YFSETQ. The CDR3 contains 15 residues. Here the CDR3 DNA reads TGCGCCAGCAAAGGGGGCGGGAGGGCCCTCAATGAGCAGTTCTTC. Translating gives CASKGGGRALNEQFF.

This clone was seen a handful of times. The gene calls are TRBV4-2 and TRBJ2-1, with TRBD2 matching 13 bases. The CDR3 contains 17 residues. CDR1 is LGHNA, CDR2 YNFKEQ, per germline. J gave up 4 bases and V 1 base, and 4 bases lay outside the gene matches. Written as DNA, the CDR3 is TGTGCCAGCAGCCAAGGTACGGGACTAGCGGGATACAATGAGCAGTTCTTC. Amino acids: CASSQGTGLAGYNEQFF.

The chain combines TRBV18 with TRBJ2-2; TRBD1 matches 8 bases. The CDR3 length is 13 residues. Germline CDR1 KGHSH, CDR2 LQKENI. V was pared by 6 bases and J by 3 bases, with 0 bases of the junction left unmatched. CDR3 region: CASSTGDTGELFF. In DNA, the CDR3 is TGTGCCAGCTCGACAGGGGACACCGGGGAGCTGTTTTTT.